The 29 T cell receptor beta chains listed next were all sequenced from one sample in a study of blood T cell repertoires in COVID-19. Only in-frame clones appear in the TCRdb table, and some are missing; sequencing was by immunoSEQ multiplex PCR. Among 330,000 or so clones, 88% were seen once, and the ten largest hold about 0.94%. Material: PBMCs or T cells enriched from blood (not recorded which). These receptors were taken from a woman between 25 and 40 years old who had been exposed to COVID-19.

The chain employs TRBV27 and TRBJ1-1; 9 nucleotides line up with TRBD1. CDR3 size: 15 residues. CDR1 and CDR2 (germline): MNHEY, SMNVEV (reference sequence). The V segment lost 2 bases and the J segment 10 bases; nucleotides outside the gene matches: 11. CDR3 DNA: TGTGCCAGCAGTTTAGGGTCTAGGAGGGGACAGGGAGCTTTCTTT. Residues: CASSLGSRRGQGAFF.

This clone was counted only a few times. The chain joins TRBV19 to TRBJ1-1; a possible D gene is TRBD1 (6 bases). CDR3 size: 14 residues. Germline V gives CDR1 LNHDA, CDR2 SQIVND (reference sequence). The V and J ends lost 5 bases and 1 base respectively, with 11 bases between them. CDR3 sequence (DNA): TGTGCCAGTAGTTCGGACAGCTGGAACACTGAAGCTTTCTTT. Its protein is CASSSDSWNTEAFF.

About this clone: At one end the junction does not follow the germline gene, possibly because of a read error. The CDR3 is CASRIAGAKDNEQFF. The CDR3, as DNA: TGTGCCAGTAGGATAGCGGGAGCGAAAGACAATGAGCAGTTCTTC. V and J are TRBV19 and TRBJ2-1, with 9 bases matching TRBD2. The germline V gene has CDR1 LNHDA and CDR2 SQIVND (reference sequence). CDR3 length: 15 residues. The full variable domain, its missing parts supplied by reference TRBV19 and TRBJ2-1, is DGGITQSPKYLFRKEGQNVTLSCEQNLNHDAMYWYRQDPGQGLRLIYYSQIVNDFQKGDIAEGYSVSREKKESFPLTVTSAQKNPTAFYLCASRIAGAKDNEQFFGPGTRLTVL.

V and J are TRBV27 and TRBJ2-1, with a possible D match to TRBD2 (6 bases). Germline CDR1 MNHEY, CDR2 SMNVEV (reference sequence). Trimming removed 5 bases at V and 9 bases at J, with 20 bases between. The CDR3 is made up of 15 amino acids. CDR3 DNA: TGTGCCAGCAGTCTCCCCAGGGCGCCCGGGGGTGAGCAGTTCTTC. This translates into CASSLPRAPGGEQFF.

This clone was detected a few times. This chain uses TRBV7-2 with TRBJ1-1; the D is unclear. Looked up from germline, CDR1 is SGHTA and CDR2 is FQGNSA. The CDR3 consists of 11 residues. Trimming removed 4 bases at V and 7 bases at J, with 7 bases between. DNA for the CDR3: TGTGCCAGCAGCTCTTTTGTTGAAGCTTTCTTT. Protein product: CASSSFVEAFF.

The rearrangement uses TRBV7-9 and TRBJ2-7; the D gene is possibly TRBD2 (6 bases). V was trimmed by 1 base and J by 2 bases, leaving 9 bases between them. The germline gives CDR1 SEHNR, CDR2 FQNEAQ (reference sequence). This CDR3 region has 14 residues. CDR3 region: CASSLVGGTYEQYF. The CDR3 nucleotides are TGTGCCAGCAGCTTAGTCGGGGGAACCTACGAGCAGTACTTC. Complete variable domain (other parts from reference TRBV7-9 and TRBJ2-7): DTGVSQNPRHKITKRGQNVTFRCDPISEHNRLYWYRQTLGQGPEFLTYFQNEAQLEKSRLLSDRFSAERPKGSFSTLEIQRTEQGDSAMYLCASSLVGGTYEQYFGPGTRLTVT.

V gene TRBV2 combines with J gene TRBJ2-3, with 7 bases that match TRBD1. The V gene end was trimmed by 2 bases and the J gene end by 0 bases; junction bases not matched to a gene: 5. The CDR3 loop spans 16 amino acids. The germline CDR1 and CDR2 sequences are SNHLY and FYNNEI. The CDR3 spells CASSELTGLSTDTQYF. CDR3 DNA sequence: TGTGCCAGCAGTGAACTGACAGGGCTGAGCACAGATACGCAGTATTTT.

To note about this clone: Other DNA variants within this sample encode the same CDR3. The chain is built from TRBV18 and TRBJ1-2, with 9 bases that match TRBD1. The CDR3 spans 13 residues. Germline V gives CDR1 KGHSH, CDR2 LQKENI. The J segment lost 8 bases and the V segment lost 3 bases, leaving 4 bases of the junction unmatched. In DNA, the CDR3 is TGTGCCAGCTCACCGGGACAGGGCCGGGGCTACACCTTC. Its translation: CASSPGQGRGYTF. Using reference TRBV18 and TRBJ1-2 for the parts outside the CDR3, the full variable domain is NAGVMQNPRHLVRRRGQEARLRCSPMKGHSHVYWYRQLPEEGLKFMVYLQKENIIDESGMPKERFSAEFPKEGPSILRIQQVVRGDSAAYFCASSPGQGRGYTFGSGTRLTVV.

The gene calls are TRBV19 and TRBJ1-5; 7 bases line up with TRBD1. The CDR3 length is 18 residues. The trim removed 4 bases at V and 2 bases at J, leaving 14 bases unmatched. Germline CDR1 LNHDA, CDR2 SQIVND (reference sequence). For the CDR3, the DNA is TGTGCCAGTAGTAATGGAGACTGGACAGGACCGGGCAATCAGCCCCAGCATTTT. As protein: CASSNGDWTGPGNQPQHF.

The J gene is TRBJ2-3, the V gene TRBV24-1; 7 bases align to TRBD2. Germline V gene data show CDR1 as KGHDR and CDR2 as SFDVKD. The length of the CDR3 is 18 residues. The trim removed 3 bases at V and 2 bases at J, leaving 13 bases unmatched. CDR3 residues: CATSDTPGGRVLTDTQYF. CDR3 nucleotide sequence: TGTGCCACCAGTGATACCCCGGGAGGAAGGGTTCTCACAGATACGCAGTATTTT.

CDR3 sequence: CASSSATVSNYGYTF. In DNA, the CDR3 is TGTGCCAGCAGCTCGGCGACAGTCTCTAACTATGGCTACACCTTC. The gene calls are TRBV5-5 and TRBJ1-2; D may be TRBD1 (5 bases). Looked up from germline, CDR1 is SGHKS and CDR2 is YYEKEE (reference sequence). Trimming pared 3 bases from V and 0 bases from J, leaving 12 bases between. The CDR3 length is 15 residues.

The chain recombines TRBV24-1 with TRBJ2-5, with a possible D match to TRBD1 (5 bases). The CDR3 contains 19 residues. Trimming shortened V by 4 bases and J by 4 bases, and 27 bases separated the two germline ends. In germline, CDR1 is KGHDR, CDR2 SFDVKD. CDR3 sequence: CATSDLKAPRQGRVETQYF. The CDR3 DNA reads TGTGCCACCAGTGACCTGAAGGCCCCGAGGCAGGGAAGGGTAGAGACCCAGTACTTC.

The J gene is TRBJ1-2, the V gene TRBV29-1; 7 bases are a match to TRBD1. CDR1 is SQVTM, CDR2 ANQGSEA, per germline. The trim removed 4 bases at V and 5 bases at J, leaving 7 bases unmatched. This CDR3 region has 13 residues. CDR3 in amino acids: CSVVPTGWYGYTF. DNA of the CDR3: TGCAGCGTTGTCCCGACAGGGTGGTATGGCTACACCTTC.

This sequence joins TRBV27 and TRBJ2-7; TRBD2 matches at 8 bases. The CDR3 consists of 15 residues. The V gene's germline CDR1 is MNHEY and CDR2 SMNVEV (reference sequence). Losses at the gene ends were 6 bases for V and 2 bases for J; bases not matched to a gene: 9. The CDR3 region is CASRSRLAPTYEQYF. CDR3 bases: TGTGCCAGCAGAAGCCGACTAGCGCCGACCTACGAGCAGTACTTC.

The J gene is TRBJ2-3, the V gene TRBV18; D possibly corresponds to TRBD1 (6 bases). Germline V gene data show CDR1 as KGHSH and CDR2 as LQKENI. V was cut by 0 bases and J by 0 bases, with 10 bases left in between. This CDR3 spans 16 amino acids. Here the CDR3 reads CASSPPGTRSTDTQYF. The DNA of the CDR3 is TGTGCCAGCTCACCACCGGGGACACGTAGCACAGATACGCAGTATTTT.

The genes are TRBV30 and TRBJ2-3; the D gene is possibly TRBD1 (5 bases). The CDR3 sequence is 17 residues long. V was shortened by 2 bases and J by 1 base, with 19 bases between the two germline ends. The germline gives CDR1 GTSNPN, CDR2 SVGIG (reference sequence). CDR3: CAWSPRVSGSGTDTQYF. The CDR3 bases are TGTGCCTGGAGTCCCCGTGTATCAGGGTCCGGCACAGATACGCAGTATTTT.

The chain has TRBV30 and TRBJ2-7; TRBD1 aligns across 10 bases. The CDR3 covers 13 residues. Germline V gene data show CDR1 as GTSNPN and CDR2 as SVGIG (reference sequence). V lost 7 bases and J lost 3; bases outside the gene matches: 6. In DNA, the CDR3 is TGTGCCTTACTCCGGGACAGGGGCTACGAGCAGTACTTC. This sequence encodes CALLRDRGYEQYF.

The rearrangement links TRBV6-5 to TRBJ2-7, with 11 nucleotides matching TRBD2. V trimming: 3 bases; J trimming: 7 bases; junction bases outside the gene matches: 8. CDR3 size: 15 residues. The germline gives CDR1 MNHEY, CDR2 SVGAGI. This CDR3 is CASSYLAGGAAEQYF. For the CDR3, the DNA is TGTGCCAGCAGTTATTTAGCGGGGGGGGCCGCGGAGCAGTACTTC.

V and J are TRBV6-6 and TRBJ1-5; D is perhaps TRBD1 (5 bases). Trimming took 0 bases from V and 9 from J, leaving 15 bases between them. Germline V gene lookup returns CDR1 MNHNY and CDR2 SVGAGI (reference sequence). The CDR3 consists of 15 residues. DNA for the CDR3: TGTGCCAGCAGTTACTCCGAACAGGCCTCTTGGCCCCAGCATTTT. Encoded protein: CASSYSEQASWPQHF.

The chain is built from TRBV27 and TRBJ1-2, with D possibly matching TRBD1 (6 bases). Per germline, CDR1 MNHEY and CDR2 SMNVEV (reference sequence). CDR3 length: 13 amino acids. With 7 bases removed from V and 4 bases from J, the gap between germline ends came to 13 bases. CDR3 DNA sequence: TGTGCCAGCACCCAACAGGGTGGCTATGGCTACACCTTC. Its protein is CASTQQGGYGYTF.

The chain joins TRBV7-9 to TRBJ2-3; 15 bases line up with TRBD2. This CDR3 is 17 amino acids long. Germline V gives CDR1 SEHNR, CDR2 FQNEAQ (reference sequence). After removal of 5 bases from V and 7 bases from J, the junction contained 10 bases not matched to a gene. The DNA of the CDR3 is TGTGCCAGCAGCCAGGGGACTAGCGGGAGGAAGGTGAATACGCAGTATTTT. Protein sequence: CASSQGTSGRKVNTQYF.

The chain carries TRBV24-1 and TRBJ2-1, with 11 bases aligning to TRBD1. CDR3 length equals 14 residues. The ends lost 7 bases at V and 4 bases at J; junction bases unmatched: 2. Per the germline V gene, CDR1 is KGHDR and CDR2 is SFDVKD. Here the CDR3 DNA reads TGTGCCACCAGGGGGACAGGGGGATACAATGAGCAGTTCTTC. It translates to CATRGTGGYNEQFF.

Regarding this clone: This specimen includes other DNA sequences encoding the same CDR3. This chain links TRBV3-1 (or the pseudogene TRBV3-2) with TRBJ2-5; D is possibly TRBD2 (5 bases). The CDR3 is 12 residues long. The germline gives CDR1 LGHDT, CDR2 YNNKEL (reference sequence). V was clipped by 3 bases and J by 4 bases, with 6 bases between them. The CDR3 protein is CASSHRGETQYF. The CDR3, as DNA: TGTGCCAGCAGCCACCGGGGAGAGACCCAGTACTTC.

The chain is built from TRBV3-1 (or the pseudogene TRBV3-2) and TRBJ2-3, with D perhaps matching TRBD2 (8 bases). The germline V and J ends were trimmed by 0 bases and 2 bases, with 27 bases remaining between them. Germline CDR1 and CDR2: LGHDT and YNNKEL (reference sequence). The CDR3 consists of 21 residues. CDR3 loop: CASSQDWPGTAGVGDTDTQYF. CDR3 sequence (DNA): TGTGCCAGCAGCCAAGATTGGCCCGGGACAGCGGGGGTTGGGGACACAGATACGCAGTATTTT.

The rearrangement uses TRBV6-1 and TRBJ2-2; D possibly corresponds to TRBD2 (6 bases). This CDR3 comprises 18 residues. Germline values: CDR1 MNHNS, CDR2 SASEGT. V gave up 1 base and J gave up 5 bases, with 20 bases separating them. CDR3 sequence (DNA): TGTGCCAGCAGTGAAGACGTTTTGGCGGGATATGGGACCGGGGAGCTGTTTTTT. The encoded protein is CASSEDVLAGYGTGELFF.

V usage is TRBV7-9 and J usage is TRBJ2-6; 7 positions agree with TRBD2. The CDR3 contains 17 residues. The V and J ends lost 2 bases and 4 bases, in that order; junction bases with no gene match: 8. Per the germline V gene, CDR1 is SEHNR and CDR2 is FQNEAQ (reference sequence). This CDR3 is CASSLLWEGLGANVLTF. The CDR3 nucleotides are TGTGCCAGCAGCTTACTGTGGGAGGGGTTGGGGGCCAACGTCCTGACTTTC.

This clone was counted a single time. The chain uses TRBV18 and TRBJ2-3; 8 nucleotides line up with TRBD2. Germline lookup yields CDR1 KGHSH and CDR2 LQKENI. V shed 3 bases and J 2 bases; nucleotides not matched to a gene: 28. CDR3 length: 23 amino acids. For the CDR3, the DNA is TGTGCCAGCTCACCCCCGCTCCGGGAGGGCGGCACCCCCGGGGCGCAAAACACAGATACGCAGTATTTT. Its translation: CASSPPLREGGTPGAQNTDTQYF.

This clone was seen a handful of times. The chain employs TRBV3-1 (or the pseudogene TRBV3-2) and TRBJ1-1; D perhaps matches TRBD1 (6 bases). Trimming cost V 5 bases and J 3 bases, with 7 bases left between them. The CDR3 sequence is 12 residues long. Germline CDR1 and CDR2: LGHDT and YNNKEL (reference sequence). The DNA for the CDR3 is TGTGCCAGCAGCGGGACATACACTGAAGCTTTCTTT. Its translation: CASSGTYTEAFF.

The CDR3 DNA is TGTGCCAGCTCACCACCTCCGGGACTAGCGGCCTACGAGCAGTACTTC. Encoded protein: CASSPPPGLAAYEQYF. V is TRBV18 and J is TRBJ2-7; TRBD2 matches at 11 bases. V shed 0 bases, J shed 2 bases, and the junction held 3 bases outside the gene matches. The CDR3 sequence is 16 residues long. Germline V gene sequence: CDR1 KGHSH, CDR2 LQKENI.